The 14 T cell receptor beta chains in this list originate from one sample, sequenced in a study of T cells in Graves' hyperthyroidism and ophthalmopathy (dated by TCRdb to the late 2010s). Library preparation used multiplex PCR. The data were produced on an Illumina HiSeq 2000. TCR beta CDR3 regions were amplified from RNA transcripts. A first-round RT-PCR of the TCR CDR3 used the HTBI primer set with the Qiagen OneStep RT-PCR kit. TCRdb passed the public sequencing reads through fastp at Q25 and MiXCR, retaining productive beta sequences. Every entry covers one CDR3 protein and lists the most common genes and DNA from its rows. The sample table lists about 500,000 distinct CDR3 sequences, 15% to 20% of them with a count of one. Together, the top ten hold approximately 15% of the sample. The sequencing input was blood. The receptors were sampled from a woman younger than 30 with Graves' ophthalmopathy.

In its sample, this clonotype was seen many times. The chain combines TRBV5-5 with TRBJ2-3; 7 positions agree with TRBD2. Unmatched junction bases numbered 2, after V lost 1 base and J lost 0 bases. The CDR3 has 15 residues. The germline gives CDR1 SGHKS, CDR2 YYEKEE (reference sequence). The CDR3 spells CASSLLAASTDTQYF. The DNA of the CDR3 is TGTGCCAGCAGCTTGCTAGCGGCTAGCACAGATACGCAGTATTTT.

The rearrangement joins TRBV24-1 to TRBJ2-3; weak D call: TRBD1 (5 bases). There are 13 residues in the CDR3. Germline-derived CDR1 and CDR2 are KGHDR and SFDVKD. V lost 11 bases, J lost 1 base, and 12 bases lay in between. The CDR3 DNA sequence: TGTGCCAGCAAGGGGATTCGCACAGATACGCAGTATTTT. Protein sequence: CASKGIRTDTQYF.

V is TRBV7-9 and J is TRBJ2-2; 10 nucleotides align to TRBD2. Germline V gives CDR1 SEHNR, CDR2 FQNEAQ (reference sequence). This CDR3 is built from 16 residues. V dropped 0 bases and J dropped 5; count of bases not matched to a gene: 3. In nucleotides, the CDR3 is TGTGCCAGCAGCTTAGCACTAGCGGGATCAACCGGGGAGCTGTTTTTT. It is translated as CASSLALAGSTGELFF.

This clonotype was seen a few times. The chain joins TRBV5-1 to TRBJ2-4; the D gene is possibly TRBD1 (6 bases). Germline V gives CDR1 SGHRS, CDR2 YFSETQ. The V end was cut by 10 bases, the J end by 3 bases, with 17 bases between. This CDR3 spans 14 amino acids. This CDR3 reads CASGQGLDKNIQYF. The CDR3 DNA follows: TGCGCCTCAGGGCAGGGGCTAGACAAAAACATTCAGTACTTC.

This clonotype was detected many times. The chain links TRBV12-3 or TRBV12-4 to TRBJ2-7, with D perhaps matching TRBD1 (6 bases). Trimming shortened V by 3 bases and J by 2 bases, and 11 bases separated the two germline ends. This CDR3 region has 14 residues. The CDR3 is CASSFGGLPYEQYF. The CDR3 nucleotides are TGTGCCAGCAGTTTTGGGGGCCTCCCCTACGAGCAGTACTTC.

Many counts were recorded for this clonotype. The rearrangement links TRBV11-2 to TRBJ1-1; D is ambiguous. V gave up 5 bases and J gave up 4 bases, with 14 bases separating them. CDR3 length: 14 amino acids. Germline CDR1 and CDR2: SGHAT and FQNNGV. CDR3 bases: TGTGCCAGCAGCCCTTCAGGTAGAGCCACTGAAGCTTTCTTT. It specifies CASSPSGRATEAFF.

Points on this clonotype: One base away lies a much larger clone, so this may be a sequencing read error. This sequence joins TRBV28 and TRBJ1-4; 7 nucleotides line up with TRBD1. Germline values: CDR1 MDHEN, CDR2 SYDVKM. The CDR3 has 14 amino acids. CDR3 in DNA: TGTGCCTGCAGTTTATGGGACAGTGGGGTAAAACTGTTTTTT. The encoded protein is CACSLWDSGVKLFF.

V usage is TRBV20-1 and J usage is TRBJ2-1; a weak D match, TRBD2 (6 bases). CDR3 length equals 12 residues. Trimming pared 7 bases from V and 5 bases from J, leaving 12 bases between. Germline V CDR1 and CDR2: DFQATT, SNEGSKA (reference sequence). The CDR3 is CSESGPNNEQFF. CDR3 bases: TGCAGTGAAAGCGGGCCCAACAATGAGCAGTTCTTC.

This clonotype was observed a few times. The rearrangement links TRBV7-9 to TRBJ1-5; TRBD1 agrees at 11 bases. V shed 8 bases and J 6 bases; nucleotides not matched to a gene: 9. The CDR3 is 15 residues long. The V gene's germline CDR1 is SEHNR and CDR2 FQNEAQ (reference sequence). The CDR3 reads CASERGQGAIQPQHF. CDR3 in DNA: TGTGCCAGCGAAAGAGGACAGGGGGCCATTCAGCCCCAGCATTTT.

Many counts were recorded for this clonotype. The chain couples TRBV7-2 to TRBJ2-4; the match to TRBD1 covers 7 bases. CDR1 and CDR2 (germline): SGHTA, FQGNSA. Losses at the gene ends were 4 bases for V and 0 bases for J; bases not matched to a gene: 6. The CDR3 sequence is 16 residues long. The CDR3 is CASSSTGTAAKNIQYF. In DNA form, the CDR3 reads TGTGCCAGCAGCTCTACAGGGACAGCAGCCAAAAACATTCAGTACTTC.

The chain links TRBV28 to TRBJ1-1; 10 bases agree with TRBD1. With 4 bases clipped from V and 4 bases from J, the junction kept 3 bases outside the gene matches. The CDR3 covers 14 residues. The V gene's germline CDR1 is MDHEN and CDR2 SYDVKM. The CDR3, as DNA: TGTGCCAGCAGTTACGGGACAGGGGCCACTGAAGCTTTCTTT. Its translation is CASSYGTGATEAFF.

This clonotype has ten or more counts. The gene calls are TRBV28 and TRBJ2-7; D ambiguous. Germline-derived CDR1 and CDR2 are MDHEN and SYDVKM. Trimming left V 4 bases short and J 0 bases short, with 16 bases between. The CDR3 runs 16 residues. The CDR3 bases are TGTGCCAGCAGTTGGGGTACAACGATGAGCTCCTACGAGCAGTACTTC. It is translated as CASSWGTTMSSYEQYF.

This clonotype was seen ten or more times. The rearrangement uses TRBV7-6 and TRBJ2-1; 11 bases fit TRBD2. V was pared by 3 bases and J by 3 bases, with 7 bases of the junction left unmatched. The CDR3 extends over 17 amino acids. Germline-derived CDR1 and CDR2 are SGHVS and FNYEAQ. The CDR3 region has the DNA TGTGCCAGCAGCTTCCCACTAGCGGGGGACAACTACAATGAGCAGTTCTTC. As protein: CASSFPLAGDNYNEQFF.

In this sample, this clonotype turned up many times. This chain uses TRBV18 with TRBJ1-4, with 7 bases that match TRBD1. V gave up 3 bases and J gave up 7 bases; unmatched junction bases: 5. There are 14 residues in the CDR3. Germline values: CDR1 KGHSH, CDR2 LQKENI. The CDR3 region has the DNA TGTGCCAGCTCACCTGACAGGGCTCGTGAAAAACTGTTTTTT. It specifies CASSPDRAREKLFF.